This TCR beta chain was recorded in a study of T cells in localized non-small cell lung cancer. V shed 0 bases and J shed 1 base, with 15 bases lying between them. CDR3 size: 17 residues. The germline CDR1 and CDR2 sequences are PRHDT and FYEKMQ (reference sequence). Profiled with immunoSEQ multiplex PCR; TCRdb holds only in-frame clones, not every one. The table includes 25,000 to 30,000 clones, about 80% detected once. This clone was counted a single time. This chain joins TRBV13 and TRBJ1-2; D remains ambiguous. The specimen was peripheral blood mononuclear cells, collected before any cancer treatment. This receptor was taken from a man between 40 and 75 years old with stage III lung adenocarcinoma. The CDR3 sequence is CASSLGLMQANNYGYTF. The CDR3 region has the DNA TGTGCCAGCAGCTTAGGCCTCATGCAGGCGAATAACTATGGCTACACCTTC.